The 26 T cell receptor beta chains in this list originate from one sample, sequenced in a study of Graves' ophthalmopathy and Graves' hyperthyroidism. CDR3 regions of TCR beta were amplified from RNA transcripts. After a first-round RT-PCR with HTBI primers, a second-round multiplex PCR was run. One entry per CDR3 protein results from TCRdb running MiXCR on the multiplex PCR reads. This repertoire shows a few hundred thousand distinct CDR3 sequences, roughly 40% found once; its top ten account for 3.5% to 5%. The material sequenced was peripheral blood or thyroid tissue (not recorded which). Source of these receptors: an adult man with Graves' hyperthyroidism.

CDR3 nucleotide sequence: TGTGCCAGTCACCGGGGGAGTAGAAGCACAGATACGCAGTATTTT. Amino acids: CASHRGSRSTDTQYF. The chain has TRBV19 and TRBJ2-3; D perhaps matches TRBD2 (6 bases). There are 15 residues in the CDR3. CDR1 and CDR2 (germline): LNHDA, SQIVND (reference sequence). Trimming shortened V by 8 bases and J by 0 bases, and 15 bases separated the two germline ends.

The gene calls are TRBV11-1 and TRBJ1-1, with 7 bases aligning to TRBD1. From germline, CDR1 is SGHAT and CDR2 FQDESV (reference sequence). Losses at the gene ends were 5 bases for V and 5 bases for J; bases not matched to a gene: 11. The CDR3 consists of 15 residues. CDR3 coding DNA: TGTGCCAGCAGCCAAGTAGGTGACAGGGCTACTGAAGCTTTCTTT. It codes for CASSQVGDRATEAFF.

This clonotype came up many times. The chain uses TRBV9 and TRBJ1-1; 7 bases align to TRBD1. Germline CDR1 reads SGDLS; CDR2 reads YYNGEE. The ends lost 4 bases at V and 1 base at J; junction bases unmatched: 7. The length of the CDR3 is 15 residues. The CDR3 is CASSPSGQANTEAFF. DNA for the CDR3: TGTGCCAGCAGCCCGAGTGGACAGGCGAACACTGAAGCTTTCTTT.

This clonotype was detected ten times or more. The junction does not match germline at one end; this may be a read error. This chain joins TRBV7-9 and TRBJ2-7; 12 bases match TRBD2. The J call is doubtful: the DNA matches TRBJ2-1 better. CDR1 is SEHNR, CDR2 FQNEAQ, per germline (reference sequence). The CDR3 is made up of 13 amino acids. CDR3 DNA sequence: TGTGCCAGCAGCCTAGCGGGAGGGAATGAGCAGTTCTTC. Translated: CASSLAGGNEQFF.

Remarks on this clonotype: Given a much more abundant clone one base away, this may be a read error. The V and J genes are TRBV10-3 and TRBJ2-5; D is unresolved. The germline V gene encodes CDR1 ENHRY and CDR2 SYGVKD. The CDR3 spans 12 residues. The V end lost 4 bases, the J end lost 0 bases, and 3 bases lay between the germline ends. The CDR3 here is CAISANQETQYF. CDR3 nucleotides: TGTGCCATCAGTGCCAACCAAGAGACCCAGTACTTC.

This clonotype was detected ten times or more. The V gene is TRBV9, the J gene TRBJ2-7; a weak D match, TRBD2 (5 bases). The CDR3 sequence is 14 residues long. CDR1 is SGDLS and CDR2 is YYNGEE in the germline V gene. V shed 0 bases and J shed 1 base, with 8 bases lying between them. The CDR3 sequence is CASSVGSGSYEQYF. CDR3 coding DNA: TGTGCCAGCAGCGTAGGGAGCGGATCCTACGAGCAGTACTTC.

V gene TRBV5-4 combines with J gene TRBJ2-7; TRBD1 aligns across 9 bases. Germline CDR1 and CDR2: SGHNT and YYREEE (reference sequence). V lost 4 bases, J lost 6 bases, and 14 bases stayed unmatched. The CDR3 totals 16 residues. CDR3: CASSPPPGTGKSEQYF. The CDR3 DNA is TGTGCCAGCAGCCCCCCCCCCGGGACAGGGAAGTCCGAGCAGTACTTC.

In its sample, this clonotype was seen many times. The chain couples TRBV10-2 to TRBJ2-7; 11 positions match TRBD2. Unmatched junction bases numbered 10, after V lost 6 bases and J lost 3 bases. Germline-derived CDR1 and CDR2 are WSHSY and SAAADI. The CDR3 extends over 16 amino acids. CDR3 amino acids: CASRDGTSGSHYEQYF. CDR3 in DNA: TGCGCCAGCAGGGACGGGACTAGCGGATCCCACTACGAGCAGTACTTC.

In this sample, this clonotype turned up many times. The J gene is TRBJ1-1, the V gene TRBV20-1; 7 bases align to TRBD1. From germline, CDR1 is DFQATT and CDR2 SNEGSKA (reference sequence). There are 12 residues in the CDR3. V trimming: 0 bases; J trimming: 8 bases; junction bases outside the gene matches: 3. CDR3 loop: CSARDPGQEAFF. DNA of the CDR3: TGCAGTGCTAGAGACCCGGGACAGGAAGCTTTCTTT.

The rearrangement uses TRBV2 and TRBJ2-7, with D perhaps TRBD1 (6 bases). The V and J ends lost 8 bases and 3 bases respectively, with 23 bases between them. This CDR3 is built from 16 residues. Per germline, CDR1 SNHLY and CDR2 FYNNEI. The CDR3 DNA reads TGTGCCAGCTCACCAAGTACGGACCCCAGGGGCTACGAGCAGTACTTC. The encoded protein is CASSPSTDPRGYEQYF. The full variable domain, with the rest looked up from reference TRBV2 and TRBJ2-7, is EPEVTQTPSHQVTQMGQEVILRCVPISNHLYFYWYRQILGQKVEFLVSFYNNEISEKSEIFDDQFSVERPDGSNFTLKIRSTKLEDSAMYFCASSPSTDPRGYEQYFGPGTRLTVT.

In its sample, this clonotype was seen once. The chain carries TRBV2 and TRBJ2-7, with 12 bases fitting TRBD1. The ends lost 7 bases at V and 6 bases at J; junction bases unmatched: 10. The CDR3 is made up of 15 amino acids. Looked up from germline, CDR1 is SNHLY and CDR2 is FYNNEI. CDR3 sequence (DNA): TGTGCCAGCATACCCCGGGACAGGGGGCGCAGCGAGCAGTACTTC. Translated: CASIPRDRGRSEQYF.

Points on this clonotype: Possible read error: a much larger clone is one base away. The chain uses TRBV13 and TRBJ2-5; weak D call: TRBD1 (6 bases). Trimming removed 7 bases at V and 3 bases at J, with 18 bases between. The CDR3 extends over 15 amino acids. The V gene's germline CDR1 is PRHDT and CDR2 FYEKMQ (reference sequence). CDR3 residues: CASTSTGIREETQYF. DNA of the CDR3: TGTGCCAGCACCTCAACAGGGATTCGAGAAGAGACCCAGTACTTC.

This clonotype was detected many times. This chain uses TRBV7-9 with TRBJ2-6, with D possibly being TRBD2 (5 bases). This CDR3 region has 15 residues. Trimming removed 5 bases from V and 2 bases from J, with 10 bases in between. Germline values: CDR1 SEHNR, CDR2 FQNEAQ (reference sequence). In DNA, the CDR3 is TGTGCCAGCAGCCGGGCAGCGGCTGGGGCCAACGTCCTGACTTTC. Amino acid sequence: CASSRAAAGANVLTF.

The chain recombines TRBV29-1 with TRBJ2-7; possibly TRBD2 for D (6 bases). CDR3 size: 13 residues. CDR1 and CDR2 from the germline V gene are SQVTM and ANQGSEA. With 6 bases removed from V and 2 bases from J, the gap between germline ends came to 14 bases. CDR3 amino acids: CSVDGGGTYEQYF. In nucleotides, the CDR3 is TGCAGCGTAGATGGGGGAGGCACCTACGAGCAGTACTTC.

This clonotype was counted ten times or more. The chain joins TRBV2 to TRBJ1-1, with 7 bases fitting TRBD1. Trimming removed 7 bases from V and 0 bases from J; junction bases left unmatched: 2. The CDR3 totals 13 residues. CDR1 SNHLY and CDR2 FYNNEI come from the germline V gene. The CDR3 DNA is TGTGCCAGCAACAGGGGCATGAACACTGAAGCTTTCTTT. Translating it yields CASNRGMNTEAFF. The full variable domain, completed using reference TRBV2 and TRBJ1-1, is EPEVTQTPSHQVTQMGQEVILRCVPISNHLYFYWYRQILGQKVEFLVSFYNNEISEKSEIFDDQFSVERPDGSNFTLKIRSTKLEDSAMYFCASNRGMNTEAFFGQGTRLTVV.

For the CDR3, the DNA is TGTGCCATCGCCGACAGGGGACATCAGCCCCAGCATTTT. Its translation: CAIADRGHQPQHF. V gene TRBV6-5 combines with J gene TRBJ1-5, with 8 positions matching TRBD1. This CDR3 is 13 amino acids long. Trimming took 10 bases from V and 5 from J; bases not matched to a gene: 7. Germline V lookup: CDR1 MNHEY, CDR2 SVGAGI.

This clonotype showed up just a few times. The genes are TRBV9 and TRBJ1-2, with 8 bases fitting TRBD1. This CDR3 has 15 residues. V lost 2 bases and J lost 6; bases outside the gene matches: 9. Per the germline V gene, CDR1 is SGDLS and CDR2 is YYNGEE. The CDR3 here is CASSVSGGVPDGYTF. The CDR3 DNA follows: TGTGCCAGCAGCGTGTCAGGGGGCGTTCCCGATGGCTACACCTTC.

At least ten counts were recorded for this clonotype. The rearrangement uses TRBV7-9 and TRBJ1-6; D unresolved. The CDR3 has 14 amino acids. Trimming took 1 base from V and 9 from J, leaving 10 bases between them. Looked up from germline, CDR1 is SEHNR and CDR2 is FQNEAQ (reference sequence). This chain's CDR3 is CASSLVQPGSPLHF. CDR3 bases: TGTGCCAGCAGCTTAGTTCAGCCTGGTTCACCCCTCCACTTT.

This clonotype was observed many times. This chain connects TRBV18 to TRBJ2-5; TRBD1 aligns across 10 bases. Germline V gene data show CDR1 as KGHSH and CDR2 as LQKENI. With V trimmed by 5 bases and J by 5 bases, 5 bases remained unmatched. This CDR3 is 14 amino acids long. CDR3 sequence: CASSTGTGAETQYF. CDR3 sequence (DNA): TGTGCCAGCTCAACGGGGACAGGGGCCGAGACCCAGTACTTC.

Points on this clonotype: A read error may be the cause here, since a much bigger clone is one base away. The chain employs TRBV12-3 or TRBV12-4 and TRBJ1-5, with 10 bases that match TRBD1. Trimming took 3 bases from V and 3 from J; bases not matched to a gene: 2. CDR3 size: 15 residues. The CDR3 DNA reads TGTGCCAGCAGTTTCGGGACAGGGGTCAATCAGCCCCAGCATTTT. It specifies CASSFGTGVNQPQHF.

This chain connects TRBV5-4 to TRBJ2-7; TRBD2 matches at 12 bases. CDR1 and CDR2 from the germline V gene are SGHNT and YYREEE (reference sequence). V lost 4 bases, J lost 5 bases, and 10 bases stayed unmatched. The CDR3 is 16 amino acids. This chain's CDR3 is CASSATSGGRVDEQYF. The DNA of the CDR3 is TGTGCCAGCAGCGCGACTAGCGGGGGTAGGGTGGACGAGCAGTACTTC.

V and J are TRBV6-6 and TRBJ2-7; weak D call: TRBD1 (6 bases). The germline V and J ends were trimmed by 0 bases and 2 bases, with 17 bases remaining between them. Germline V gene sequence: CDR1 MNHNY, CDR2 SVGAGI (reference sequence). CDR3 length: 17 amino acids. The DNA for the CDR3 is TGTGCCAGCAGTTACTCGACTACTTGGGACACAGCCTACGAGCAGTACTTC. It translates to CASSYSTTWDTAYEQYF.

The chain links TRBV6-5 to TRBJ1-4, with 7 bases matching TRBD1. CDR1 is MNHEY and CDR2 is SVGAGI in the germline V gene. The ends lost 2 bases at V and 0 bases at J; junction bases unmatched: 9. The CDR3 spans 18 residues. The CDR3 sequence: CASSYTYRQGTTNEKLFF. CDR3 coding DNA: TGTGCCAGCAGTTACACCTACCGACAGGGTACAACTAATGAAAAACTGTTTTTT.

The rearrangement joins TRBV15 to TRBJ2-6, with TRBD1 matching over 8 bases. From germline, CDR1 is LNHNV and CDR2 YYDKDF (reference sequence). J gave up 3 bases and V 3 bases, and 7 bases lay outside the gene matches. The CDR3 totals 17 residues. CDR3 loop: CATSSVRTGNGANVLTF. DNA of the CDR3: TGTGCCACCAGCAGTGTGAGGACAGGGAATGGGGCCAACGTCCTGACTTTC.

This clonotype was picked up many times. The V call is TRBV29-1, the J call TRBJ2-5; TRBD1 matches at 9 bases. This CDR3 has 13 amino acids. Germline trimming cut 7 bases from V and 4 bases from J; bases unmatched to any gene: 7. CDR1 SQVTM and CDR2 ANQGSEA come from the germline V gene. The CDR3 region is CSARDRVGETQYF. Here the CDR3 DNA reads TGCAGCGCCCGGGACAGGGTAGGAGAGACCCAGTACTTC.

This clonotype has ten or more counts. The rearrangement links TRBV6-5 to TRBJ1-5; a possible D gene is TRBD1 (5 bases). This CDR3 region has 15 residues. The germline V and J ends were trimmed by 4 bases and 3 bases, with 13 bases remaining between them. Germline V gives CDR1 MNHEY, CDR2 SVGAGI. The CDR3: CASSSTVWDNQPQHF. As DNA, the CDR3 is TGTGCCAGCAGTTCGACAGTCTGGGACAATCAGCCCCAGCATTTT.